This TCR beta chain was captured by sequencing in a study of blood T cell repertoires in COVID-19 (dated by TCRdb to 2018 to 2020). Regarding the research as a whole: The collaborator samples originated in the United States, Italy and Spain and spanned the acute and convalescent phases of COVID-19. Nearly every sample came with metadata listing a de-identified subject ID, COVID-19 status, age in years and sex. The prospective study material was composed of cDNA or gDNA derived from T cells, B-cell-depleted T cells, or PBMCs. The samples were drawn from the first 160 participants of the ongoing ImmuneRACE study and from 1,254 subjects provided by 6 global collaborators. Subjects who had been exposed to COVID-19, were actively infected with it, or had recovered from it provided the deeply sampled blood TCRbeta repertoires that made up the dataset. A freely available public database, intended as a resource for researchers studying the immune response to SARS-CoV-2, is where the repertoires were released. Where available, HLA class I and class II types were taken from metadata supplied by the sample provider and were not determined by assay-based typing.

Regarding this clone: There is no known antigen for this receptor. No quality values exist for individual bases; no much larger clone is one base distant.

The immunoSEQ Assay, a bias-controlled multiplex PCR, was used to amplify TCRbeta CDR3 regions from genomic DNA. The published analysis was carried out like this. Nucleated cell counts per sample were estimated from amplification of reference gene primers within the assay. To quantify the absolute abundance of each unique TCRbeta CDR3 rearrangement, sequence reads were collapsed and filtered. For each sample, productive Simpson clonality was calculated by taking the square root of Simpson's diversity index across productive rearrangements. TCRdb's version of the immuneACCESS table is confined to in-frame rearrangements and falls short of the full clone set. An unresolved V gene accounts for under half of the shortfall where checked; the remainder is of unknown origin. The V and J calls and clone size were taken over from that table, and D and trimming were inferred from the DNA. In all, the sample holds about 100,000 clones, and roughly 80% of those were seen once. The ten largest clones represent less than 35% of the sample.

Summary of the overall study and its limitations: The quantity of clinical and demographic metadata differed by source and by participant and was supplied without curation.

From cysteine to phenylalanine, the CDR3 is 15 amino acids long. Kept here is only the CDR3 DNA, which spans 45 bases and is read in frame from base 1. Unmatched junction bases come to 8, with V trimmed by 4 bases and J by 6 bases. The germline V gene yields SGHRS for CDR1 and YFSETQ for CDR2. Whole blood was collected in K2EDTA tubes by collaborating institutions according to the institutions' own protocols. For TCRbeta analysis, collaborators shipped samples as frozen whole blood, isolated PBMCs, or DNA extracted from either of those sample types. The sequence derives from a man between 65 and 85 years old with active or convalescent COVID-19. The receptor chain draws on TRBV5-1 and TRBJ1-5; 9 bases in the middle match TRBD1. The sample taken for sequencing was peripheral blood. The CDR3 has the sequence CASSPETGGTQPQHF. The DNA is as follows: TGCGCCAGCAGCCCGGAGACAGGGGGAACTCAGCCCCAGCATTTT. Supplemented by the reference TRBV5-1 and TRBJ1-5 proteins around the CDR3, the complete variable domain is KAGVTQTPRYLIKTRGQQVTLSCSPISGHRSVSWYQQTPGQGLQFLFEYFSETQRNKGNFPGRFSGRQFSNSRSEMNVSTLELGDSALYLCASSPETGGTQPQHFGDGTRLSIL.